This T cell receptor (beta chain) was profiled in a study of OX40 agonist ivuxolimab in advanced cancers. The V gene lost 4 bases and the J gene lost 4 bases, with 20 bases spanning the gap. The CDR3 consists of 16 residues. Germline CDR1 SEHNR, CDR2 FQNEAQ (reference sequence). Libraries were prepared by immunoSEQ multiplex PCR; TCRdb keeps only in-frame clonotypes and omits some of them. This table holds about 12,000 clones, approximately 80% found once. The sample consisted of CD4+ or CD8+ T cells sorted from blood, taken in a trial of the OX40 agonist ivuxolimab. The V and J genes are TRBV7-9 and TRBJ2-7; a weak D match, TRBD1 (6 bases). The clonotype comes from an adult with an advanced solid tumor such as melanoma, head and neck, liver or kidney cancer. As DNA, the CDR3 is TGTGCCAGCAGCTCGTCCGCAGGGGTCTTTATGTACGAGCAGTACTTC. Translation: CASSSSAGVFMYEQYF.